The clone carrying this TCR beta chain was observed a single time. This sample was included in a study of blood T cell repertoires in COVID-19. About the research overall: Sources were T cells, B-cell-depleted T cells, or PBMCs; the material itself was cDNA or gDNA.

Germline trimming cut 0 bases from V and 6 bases from J; bases unmatched to any gene: 3. The CDR3 is 15 amino acids. Germline V gives CDR1 GTSNPN, CDR2 SVGIG (reference sequence). Per the study methods: Quantification of nucleated cells was approximated via reference gene primer amplification. Data came from immunoSEQ multiplex PCR; TCRdb stores just in-frame clones and leaves some out. V and J calls and clone size are those listed in that table; D and trimming were worked out from the DNA. The profile shows 120,000 to 150,000 clones, around nine tenths of them singletons. The TCR comes from a human donor in a cohort sampled during active COVID-19. The chain couples TRBV30 to TRBJ1-6, with 9 nucleotides matching TRBD1. Sequenced input: peripheral blood. The CDR3 DNA is TGTGCCTGGAGTGTAGGGGGACAGGGTAATTCACCCCTCCACTTT. This encodes CAWSVGGQGNSPLHF. Full variable domain (rest looked up from reference TRBV30 and TRBJ1-6): SQTIHQWPATLVQPVGSPLSLECTVEGTSNPNLYWYRQAAGRGLQLLFYSVGIGQISSEVPQNLSASRPQDRQFILSSKKLLLSDSGFYLCAWSVGGQGNSPLHFGNGTRLTVT.